This T cell receptor (beta chain) was identified during a study of blood T cell repertoires in COVID-19 (dated by TCRdb to 2018 to 2021). About the full investigation: Samples covering the acute and convalescent phases of COVID-19 were provided by collaborators in the United States, Italy and Spain. The material from the prospective study consisted of cDNA or gDNA derived from T cells, B-cell-depleted T cells, or PBMCs. Subjects who had been exposed to COVID-19, were actively infected with it, or had recovered from it provided the deeply sampled blood TCRbeta repertoires that made up the dataset. The samples were drawn from the first 160 participants of the ongoing ImmuneRACE study and from 1,254 subjects provided by 6 global collaborators. A de-identified subject ID, COVID-19 status, age in years and sex were almost always included in the sample metadata. The repertoires were made available in a free public database intended to serve as a resource for research on the immune response to SARS-CoV-2. Where HLA class I and class II types were available, the types were taken from metadata supplied by the sample provider, not from assay-based typing. Results and caveats for the whole study, not just this receptor: The amount of clinical and demographic metadata varied by source and participant and was provided uncurated.

One collaborating source in Seattle enrolled patients during active infection and followed them longitudinally through the course of disease. Collaborating institutions collected whole blood in K2EDTA tubes following their own protocols. For TCRbeta analysis, collaborator samples were shipped as frozen whole blood, as isolated PBMCs, or as DNA extracted from either sample type. TCRbeta CDR3 regions were amplified from genomic DNA using the immunoSEQ Assay, a bias-controlled multiplex PCR. Processing in the source paper ran as follows. The number of nucleated cells in each sample was estimated from the amplification of reference gene primers within the assay. To quantify the absolute abundance of each unique TCRbeta CDR3 rearrangement, sequence reads were collapsed and filtered. For each sample, productive Simpson clonality was calculated as the square root of Simpson's diversity index over productive rearrangements. The clones in this table, taken by TCRdb from immuneACCESS, are in-frame only. Not every clone is retained; where verified, under half of the shortfall comes from an unresolved V gene, and the cause of the rest is unknown. The DNA was the basis for D and trimming; V, J and clone size are from that table. For this sample the table gives under 400,000 clones, of which about 89% were detected only once. Together, the top ten hold over 9.5% of the sample.

Remarks on this clone: It has no known antigen specificity. No much larger clone exists at a distance of one base, and base qualities are not known.

A distance of 12 bases separates the germline ends of V and J, which lose 4 bases and 2 bases respectively. Taken from the germline V gene, the CDR1 and CDR2 loops are SGDLS and YYNGEE. The CDR3 spans 14 residues, from the cysteine through the phenylalanine. Of all the DNA, just the CDR3 is kept, 42 bases in frame from base 1. The origin of this receptor is a woman aged 30 to 39 with COVID-19, enrolled during active disease. The chain links TRBV9 with TRBJ1-1; TRBD1 is perhaps the D gene, given 5 matching bases. The sample consisted of peripheral blood. The DNA sequence is TGTGCCAGCAGCCCTGGGGCAGCTAACACTGAAGCTTTCTTT. It translates to CASSPGAANTEAFF.